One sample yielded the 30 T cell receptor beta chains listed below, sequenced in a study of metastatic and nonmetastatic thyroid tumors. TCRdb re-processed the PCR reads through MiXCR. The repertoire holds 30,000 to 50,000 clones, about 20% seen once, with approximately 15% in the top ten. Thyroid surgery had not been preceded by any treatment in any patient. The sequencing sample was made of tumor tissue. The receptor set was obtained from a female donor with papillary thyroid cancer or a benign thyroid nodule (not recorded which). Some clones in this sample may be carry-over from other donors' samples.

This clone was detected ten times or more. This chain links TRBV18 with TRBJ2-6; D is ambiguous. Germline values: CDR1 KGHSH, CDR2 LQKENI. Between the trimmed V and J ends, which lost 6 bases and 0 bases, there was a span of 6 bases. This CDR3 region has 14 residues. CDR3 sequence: CASSPFSGANVLTF. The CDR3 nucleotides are TGTGCCAGCTCGCCATTCTCTGGGGCCAACGTCCTGACTTTC.

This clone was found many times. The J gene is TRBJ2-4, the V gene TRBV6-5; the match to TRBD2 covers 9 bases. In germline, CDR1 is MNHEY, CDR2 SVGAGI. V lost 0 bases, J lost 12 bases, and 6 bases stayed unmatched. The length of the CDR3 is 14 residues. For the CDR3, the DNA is TGTGCCAGCAGTTACTCGTCTAGCGGGAAAGCTCAGTACTTC. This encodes CASSYSSSGKAQYF.

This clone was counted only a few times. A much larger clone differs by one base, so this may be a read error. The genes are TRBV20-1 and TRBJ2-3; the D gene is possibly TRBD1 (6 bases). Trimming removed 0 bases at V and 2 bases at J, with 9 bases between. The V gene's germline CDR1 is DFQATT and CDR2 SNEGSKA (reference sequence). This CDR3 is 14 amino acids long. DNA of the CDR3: TGCAGTGCTAGAGACAGGGGCCTCACAGATACGCAGTATTTT. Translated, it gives CSARDRGLTDTQYF.

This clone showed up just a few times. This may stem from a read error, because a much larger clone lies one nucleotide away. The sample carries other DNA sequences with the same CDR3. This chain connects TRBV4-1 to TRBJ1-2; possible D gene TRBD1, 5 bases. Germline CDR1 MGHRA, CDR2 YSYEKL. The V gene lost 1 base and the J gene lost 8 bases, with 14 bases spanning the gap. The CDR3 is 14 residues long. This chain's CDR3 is CASSQAISGEGYTF. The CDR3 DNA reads TGCGCCAGCAGCCAAGCGATCTCGGGGGAAGGCTACACCTTC.

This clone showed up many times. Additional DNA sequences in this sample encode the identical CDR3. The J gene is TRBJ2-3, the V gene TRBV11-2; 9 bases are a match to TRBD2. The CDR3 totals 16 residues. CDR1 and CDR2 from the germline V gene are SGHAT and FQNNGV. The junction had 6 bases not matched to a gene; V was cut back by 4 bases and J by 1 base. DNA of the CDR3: TGTGCCAGCAGCTACCTTAGCGGGGGACGCACAGATACGCAGTATTTT. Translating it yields CASSYLSGGRTDTQYF.

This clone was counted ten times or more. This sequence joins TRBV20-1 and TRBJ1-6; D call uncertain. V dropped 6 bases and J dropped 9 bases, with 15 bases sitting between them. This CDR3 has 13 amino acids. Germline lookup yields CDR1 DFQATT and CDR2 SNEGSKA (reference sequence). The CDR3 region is CSAGPQNGSPLHF. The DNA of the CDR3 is TGCAGTGCCGGCCCACAGAACGGTTCACCCCTCCACTTT.

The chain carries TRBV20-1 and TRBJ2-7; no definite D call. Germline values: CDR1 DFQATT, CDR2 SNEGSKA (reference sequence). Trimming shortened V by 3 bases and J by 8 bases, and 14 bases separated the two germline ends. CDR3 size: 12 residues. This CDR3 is CSASSRDIKQYF. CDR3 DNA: TGCAGTGCTAGTAGCCGAGATATTAAGCAGTACTTC.

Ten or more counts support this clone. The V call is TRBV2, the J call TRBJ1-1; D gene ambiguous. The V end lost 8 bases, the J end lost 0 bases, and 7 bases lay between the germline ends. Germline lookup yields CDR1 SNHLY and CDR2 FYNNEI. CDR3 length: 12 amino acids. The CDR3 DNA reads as TGTGCCAGCGAGGTAATGAACACTGAAGCTTTCTTT. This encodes CASEVMNTEAFF.

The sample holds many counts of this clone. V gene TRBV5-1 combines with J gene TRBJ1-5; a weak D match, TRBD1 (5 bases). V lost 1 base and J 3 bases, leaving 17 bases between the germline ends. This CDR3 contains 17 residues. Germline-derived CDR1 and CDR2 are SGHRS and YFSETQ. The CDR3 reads CASSLSPVGQINQPQHF. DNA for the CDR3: TGCGCCAGCAGCTTGAGCCCGGTGGGGCAAATCAATCAGCCCCAGCATTTT.

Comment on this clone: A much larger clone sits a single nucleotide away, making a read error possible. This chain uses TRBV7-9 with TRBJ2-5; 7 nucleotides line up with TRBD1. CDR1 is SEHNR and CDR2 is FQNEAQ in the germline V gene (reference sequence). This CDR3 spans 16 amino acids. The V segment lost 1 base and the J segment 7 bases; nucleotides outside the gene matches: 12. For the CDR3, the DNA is TGTGCCAGCAGCTTAGGTAGTACAGGGGATGGGGGGACCCAGTACTTC. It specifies CASSLGSTGDGGTQYF.

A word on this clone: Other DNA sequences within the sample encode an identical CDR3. This CDR3 reads CASSSGIGLAGNTEAFF. CDR3 nucleotides: TGTGCCAGCAGCTCGGGGATAGGGTTAGCAGGGAACACTGAAGCTTTCTTT. The chain combines TRBV13 with TRBJ1-1; no definite D call. The CDR3 runs to 17 residues. The V end lost 4 bases, the J end lost 1 base, and 19 bases lay between the germline ends. Germline V gene data show CDR1 as PRHDT and CDR2 as FYEKMQ (reference sequence). Supplemented by reference TRBV13 and TRBJ1-1, the full variable domain reads AAGVIQSPRHLIKEKRETATLKCYPIPRHDTVYWYQQGPGQDPQFLISFYEKMQSDKGSIPDRFSAQQFSDYHSELNMSSLELGDSALYFCASSSGIGLAGNTEAFFGQGTRLTVV.

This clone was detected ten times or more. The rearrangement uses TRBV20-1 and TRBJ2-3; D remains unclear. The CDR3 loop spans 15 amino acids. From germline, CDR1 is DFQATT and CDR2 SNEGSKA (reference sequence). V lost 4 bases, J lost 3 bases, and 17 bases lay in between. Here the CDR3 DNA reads TGCAGTGCTACATCAAGTCAAGTGACTACAGATACGCAGTATTTT. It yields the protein CSATSSQVTTDTQYF.

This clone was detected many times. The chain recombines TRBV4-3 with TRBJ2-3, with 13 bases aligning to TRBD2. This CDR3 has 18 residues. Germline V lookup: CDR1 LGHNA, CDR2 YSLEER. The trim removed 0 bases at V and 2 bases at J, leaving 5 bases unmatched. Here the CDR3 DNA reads TGCGCCAGCAGCCAAGATTCAGGGACTAGCGGGGACACAGATACGCAGTATTTT. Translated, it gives CASSQDSGTSGDTDTQYF.

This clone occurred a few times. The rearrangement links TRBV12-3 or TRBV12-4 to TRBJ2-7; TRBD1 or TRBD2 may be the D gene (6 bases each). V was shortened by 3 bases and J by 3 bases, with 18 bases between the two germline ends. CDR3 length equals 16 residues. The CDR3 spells CASSFSTGRGHYEQYF. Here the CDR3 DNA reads TGTGCCAGCAGTTTTAGCACTGGGCGGGGACACTACGAGCAGTACTTC.

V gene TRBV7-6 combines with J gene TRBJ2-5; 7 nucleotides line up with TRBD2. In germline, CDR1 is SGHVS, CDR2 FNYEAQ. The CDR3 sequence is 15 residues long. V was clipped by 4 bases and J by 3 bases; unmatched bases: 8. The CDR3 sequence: CASSSPGLREETQYF. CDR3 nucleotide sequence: TGTGCCAGCAGCTCACCGGGACTAAGAGAAGAGACCCAGTACTTC.

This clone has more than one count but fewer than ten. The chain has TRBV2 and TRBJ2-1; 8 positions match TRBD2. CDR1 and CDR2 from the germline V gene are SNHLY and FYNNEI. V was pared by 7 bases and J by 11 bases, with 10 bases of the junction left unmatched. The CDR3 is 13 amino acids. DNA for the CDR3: TGTGCCAGCACCCTTGAGCGGGAGAACAAGCAGTTCTTC. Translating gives CASTLERENKQFF.

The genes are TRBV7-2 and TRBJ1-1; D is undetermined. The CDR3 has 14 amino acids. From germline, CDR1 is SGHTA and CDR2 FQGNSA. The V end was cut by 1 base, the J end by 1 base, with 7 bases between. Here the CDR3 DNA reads TGTGCCAGCAGCTTAGTGGTGTGGAACACTGAAGCTTTCTTT. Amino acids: CASSLVVWNTEAFF.

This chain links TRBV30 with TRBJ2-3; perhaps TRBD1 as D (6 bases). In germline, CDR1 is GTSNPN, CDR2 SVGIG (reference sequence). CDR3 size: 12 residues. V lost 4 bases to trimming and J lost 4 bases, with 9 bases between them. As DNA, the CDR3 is TGTGCCTGGACACCAGGGGCAGATACGCAGTATTTT. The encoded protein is CAWTPGADTQYF. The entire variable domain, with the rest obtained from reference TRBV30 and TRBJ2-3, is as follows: SQTIHQWPATLVQPVGSPLSLECTVEGTSNPNLYWYRQAAGRGLQLLFYSVGIGQISSEVPQNLSASRPQDRQFILSSKKLLLSDSGFYLCAWTPGADTQYFGPGTRLTVL.

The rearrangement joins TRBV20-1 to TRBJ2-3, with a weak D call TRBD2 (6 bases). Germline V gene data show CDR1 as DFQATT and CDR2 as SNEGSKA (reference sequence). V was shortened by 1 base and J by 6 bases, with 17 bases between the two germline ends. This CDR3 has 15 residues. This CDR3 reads CSARGRGPRSDTQYF. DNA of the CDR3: TGCAGTGCTAGAGGGAGGGGCCCCCGATCGGATACGCAGTATTTT.

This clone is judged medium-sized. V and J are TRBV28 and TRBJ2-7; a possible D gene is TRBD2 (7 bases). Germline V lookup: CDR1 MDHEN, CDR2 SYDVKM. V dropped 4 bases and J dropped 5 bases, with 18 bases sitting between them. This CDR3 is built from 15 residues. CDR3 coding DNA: TGTGCCAGCAGTTGGGAGGGGGGGATCCTGAACGAGCAGTACTTC. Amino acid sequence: CASSWEGGILNEQYF.

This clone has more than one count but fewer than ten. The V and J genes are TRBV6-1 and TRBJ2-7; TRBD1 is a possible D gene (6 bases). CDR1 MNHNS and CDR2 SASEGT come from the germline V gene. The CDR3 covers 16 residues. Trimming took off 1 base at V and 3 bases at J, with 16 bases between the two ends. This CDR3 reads CASSEEVDSFVYEQYF. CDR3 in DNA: TGTGCCAGCAGTGAAGAAGTGGACAGTTTCGTCTACGAGCAGTACTTC.

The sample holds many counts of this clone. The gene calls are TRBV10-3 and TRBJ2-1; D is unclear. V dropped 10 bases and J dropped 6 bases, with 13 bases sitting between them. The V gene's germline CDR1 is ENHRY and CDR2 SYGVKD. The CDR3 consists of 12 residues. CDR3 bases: TGTGCCACCAAGGGCGAAGGCAATGAGCAGTTCTTC. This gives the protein CATKGEGNEQFF.

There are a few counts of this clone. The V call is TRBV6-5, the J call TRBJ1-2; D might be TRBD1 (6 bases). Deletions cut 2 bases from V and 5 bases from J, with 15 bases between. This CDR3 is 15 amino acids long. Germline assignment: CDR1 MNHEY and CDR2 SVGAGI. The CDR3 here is CASSYMGAGGYGYTF. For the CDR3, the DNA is TGTGCCAGCAGTTACATGGGGGCCGGGGGTTATGGCTACACCTTC.

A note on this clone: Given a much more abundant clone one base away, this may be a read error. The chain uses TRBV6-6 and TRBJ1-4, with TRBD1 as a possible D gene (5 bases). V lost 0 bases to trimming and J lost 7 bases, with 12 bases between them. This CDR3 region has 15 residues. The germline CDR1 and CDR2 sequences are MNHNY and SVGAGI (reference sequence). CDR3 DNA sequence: TGTGCCAGCAGTTACTCCGGGGGACTTGGTGAAAAACTGTTTTTT. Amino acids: CASSYSGGLGEKLFF.

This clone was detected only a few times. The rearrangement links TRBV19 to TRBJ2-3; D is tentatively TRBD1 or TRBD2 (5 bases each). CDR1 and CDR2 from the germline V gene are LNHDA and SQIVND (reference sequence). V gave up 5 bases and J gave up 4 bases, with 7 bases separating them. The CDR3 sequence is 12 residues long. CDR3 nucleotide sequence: TGTGCCAGTAGTTTGGGGGCAGATACGCAGTATTTT. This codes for CASSLGADTQYF.

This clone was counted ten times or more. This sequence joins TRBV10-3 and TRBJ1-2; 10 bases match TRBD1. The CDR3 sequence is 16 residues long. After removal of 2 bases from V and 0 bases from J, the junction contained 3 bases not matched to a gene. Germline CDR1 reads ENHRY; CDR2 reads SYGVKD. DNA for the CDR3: TGTGCCATCAGTGAGCCCGGACAGGGGGCTAACTATGGCTACACCTTC. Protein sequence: CAISEPGQGANYGYTF.

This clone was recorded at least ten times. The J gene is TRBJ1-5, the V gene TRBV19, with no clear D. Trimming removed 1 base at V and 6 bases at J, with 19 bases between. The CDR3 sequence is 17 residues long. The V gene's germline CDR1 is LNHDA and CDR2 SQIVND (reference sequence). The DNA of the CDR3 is TGTGCCAGTAGTATAGTTCGAAAAGGGCGAGTGGGTCAGCCCCAGCATTTT. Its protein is CASSIVRKGRVGQPQHF.

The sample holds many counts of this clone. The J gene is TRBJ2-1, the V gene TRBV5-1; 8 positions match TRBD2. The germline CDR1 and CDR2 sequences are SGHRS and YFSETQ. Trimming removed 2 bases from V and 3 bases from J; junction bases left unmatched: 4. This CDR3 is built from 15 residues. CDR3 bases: TGCGCCAGCAGCTTTAGCGGGGCGGTCTACAATGAGCAGTTCTTC. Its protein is CASSFSGAVYNEQFF.

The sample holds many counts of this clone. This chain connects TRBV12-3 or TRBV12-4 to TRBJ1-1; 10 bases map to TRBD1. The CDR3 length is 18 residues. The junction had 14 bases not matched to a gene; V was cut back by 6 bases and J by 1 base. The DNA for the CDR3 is TGTGCCAGCAGCTCCCGAGACGGGACAGGGGACGCGAACACTGAAGCTTTCTTT. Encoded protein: CASSSRDGTGDANTEAFF.

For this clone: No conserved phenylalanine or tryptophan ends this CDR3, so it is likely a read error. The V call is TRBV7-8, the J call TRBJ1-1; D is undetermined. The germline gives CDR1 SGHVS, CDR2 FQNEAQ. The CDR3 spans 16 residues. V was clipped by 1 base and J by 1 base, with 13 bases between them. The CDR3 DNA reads TGTGCCAGCAGCTTAGAAATGGGCTGTGGGAACACTGAAGCTTTCCTT. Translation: CASSLEMGCGNTEAFL.